This T cell receptor beta chain came from a study of cytomegalovirus exposure and HLA in healthy donors (dated by TCRdb to about 2017). Regarding the research as a whole: An earlier analysis of several hundred of the donors reported about 280 Gb of sequence data and roughly 120 million unique TCR beta sequences obtained from about 179 million T cells. Typing coverage differed by locus: A, B, C, DRB1 and DQB1 were typed in roughly 629-630 donors, DQA1 in about 550, DPA1 in some 570, and DPB1 in 400 to 490. Every discovery cohort repertoire had been produced on one sequencing platform. To predict cytomegalovirus infection status, the study brought together high-throughput TCR immunosequencing, statistical association of individual TCRs with disease status, and machine learning. A later genetic analysis used genome-wide SNP genotypes for about three fifths of the roughly 700 donors, treating that subset as a discovery cohort. The aim of the study was to test whether cataloging public T cell receptors could identify signatures of past pathogen exposure. Because of strong linkage in the cohort, five DR-DQ haplotypes were treated as single units for association and clustering. Class I and class II HLA loci were covered by the typing at four-digit resolution. An earlier analysis of around 580 of the donors used high-throughput TCR beta sequencing to judge whether each TCR beta V gene segment behaved as functional or pseudogenic. Donor age, sex, ethnicity and CMV serostatus were compiled together with the repertoire data. Of the roughly 400 genotyped donors, approximately 80% were placed in the genetic ancestry cluster associated with self-reported Caucasian donors. Among over 350 genotyped donors of the cohort, an average of around 240,000 unique TCR beta nucleotide sequences were sequenced per donor, roughly 18% of them non-productive. About 300 gigabases of sequencing data and roughly 90 million unique TCR sequences were included in an early release covering over 600 HLA-typed donors. Rather than drawing on any new phenotypic data, the later analysis identified candidate immune exposures from TCR beta sequences and the way those sequences occurred across donors. The T cell repertoires of 666 subjects were profiled by immunosequencing and related to cytomegalovirus serostatus. A later analysis re-examined previously published TCR beta repertoires from about 670 donors and added high-resolution HLA genotyping to investigate patterns of TCR occurrence. A separate validation cohort of approximately 130 different subjects was used in addition to the approximately 700-subject first cohort. Study-level results and caveats: The presence/absence analyses assumed that sequencing depth was roughly uniform across donors, and that assumption may not be true. In a later analysis, most CMV-associated TCR beta chains were found to appear HLA-restricted, with HLA associations seemingly driven largely by CMV exposure. In an earlier analysis of 587 of the donors, most TCR beta V segments appeared in productive rearrangements about 87% or about 30% of the time, broadly matching IMGT annotations. In the study, some 180 TCR beta chains were listed as associated with cytomegalovirus. For the cohort, immune exposure information was limited to CMV serostatus. A cluster of highly shared sequence variants was judged likely to be a technical artifact of the sequencing pipeline. A later analysis found that HLA-associated TCR beta chains were more clonally expanded and had lower generation probabilities than equally common non-associated chains. Assigning TCR associations to individual alleles was difficult when HLA alleles, especially DR and DQ, strongly co-occurred. A later analysis reported that several top co-occurrence clusters appeared linked to parvovirus B19, influenza, CMV and Epstein-Barr virus. Around 16 rarely observed V segments, including chromosome 9 orphons, were excluded from the earlier analysis of about 500 of the donors because counts were too low. Cytomegalovirus status was reported to be diagnosed by the classifier with high specificity and sensitivity in both the original and validation cohorts. A few of the identified cytomegalovirus-associated TCR beta chains were confirmed in vitro to be specific for cytomegalovirus antigens. A further reported finding was that TCR beta sequences accurately predicted the HLA-A and HLA-B alleles for most subjects in the first cohort. This cohort had only TCR beta chains sequenced, and the lack of alpha or paired-chain data limited which features could be detected. In a later genetic analysis, fewer N-insertions in productive TCRs were reported among donors in an Asian-associated ancestry cluster than the roughly 700-donor mean. Because HLA typing was missing for some donors at each locus, association tests included only the typed subset. A later analysis associated around 16,000 TCR beta sequences with specific HLA alleles at a false discovery rate of 0.05. In a later genetic analysis, a missense DCLRE1C variant was associated with V-gene and J-gene trimming of TCR beta chains, and the association was replicated in an independent cohort. Linkage disequilibrium might explain the correlated functional status among segregating V segments, but an unknown experimental factor could not be ruled out. While some public TCRs were present in many individuals, most TCR sequences turned up only very rarely across donors. According to the authors, the approach could potentially be generalized to other disease states and immunological phenotypes. In a later analysis, TCR association rates were found to vary across HLA loci, with the most associated TCRs seen for DRB1 alleles and the fewest for HLA-C alleles.

Receptor amplification or capture employed the immunoSEQ multiplex PCR assay. A mixture of 60 forward primers for TCR Vbeta segments and 13 reverse primers for TCR Jbeta segments was used in the multiplex PCR. The CDR3 region of rearranged TCR beta genes was amplified from genomic DNA by a multiplex PCR assay. The Illumina HiSeq System was used to sequence the amplified TCR beta libraries as 87-base-pair reads. The study's processing was this. In a later analysis, some 80 million unique TCR beta chains were counted across the 500 to 850 repertoires, and roughly 10 million of these chains were shared by at least two donors. A nearest-neighbor algorithm error-corrected the raw reads and collapsed the reads into unique sequences, merging closely related sequences to remove PCR and sequencing errors. Alignment of CDR3 sequences to IMGT reference sequences was used to assign V, D and J gene segments. Each retained sequence needed at least a six-nucleotide match to both a V gene segment and a J gene segment. Rearrangements were called productive when the CDR3 lacked stop codons and stayed in frame with V and J; all others were non-productive. CDR3 was defined according to IMGT convention as the region running from the second conserved V-encoded cysteine to the conserved J-encoded phenylalanine. The earlier analysis of about 610 of the donors excluded any sequence lacking an unambiguous match to a single V gene segment. In an earlier analysis of roughly 600 of the donors, a V segment was called functional when productive rearrangements were above 56.7%, and segregating when the standard deviation between donors exceeded 5%. To diagnose cytomegalovirus status from the catalog of TCR beta chain sequences, a statistical classification framework was built. A later analysis assigned V and J genes by comparing TCR nucleotide sequences with IMGT/GENE-DB human TR gene sequences. In a later analysis, CDR3 sequences and most-parsimonious VDJ recombination scenarios were assigned using the TCRdist pipeline. In a later analysis, every TCR beta chain was defined by the combination of its CDR3 amino acid sequence and its V-gene family, and reads without a unique V-gene family were dropped. A later analysis removed 450 to 600 highly shared, low-generation-probability nucleotide sequences to deal with suspected cross-contamination and a sequencing artifact. A later analysis calculated a clonal expansion index for each public chain from normalized within-repertoire ranks of inferred template counts. In a later analysis, generation probabilities were computed with a VDJ recombination model fitted to out-of-frame rearrangements, and the resulting probabilities were checked against IGoR. In a later analysis, hypergeometric tests were used to score TCR-TCR, TCR-HLA and TCR-CMV co-occurrence, with a repertoire-size bias correction applied to TCR pairs. To estimate false discovery rates, a later analysis permuted the HLA or CMV assignments 20 times. In a later analysis, co-occurring TCRs were grouped using DBSCAN, with TCRdist sequence similarity added in when clustering inside HLA-allele-positive subsets. Repertoires with fewer than 30,000 or more than 120,000 public chains were left out of co-occurrence clustering, as were five repertoires with anomalous nucleotide sharing. TCRdb took this table from immuneACCESS and kept in-frame rearrangements with V and J called. Such tables lack part of the clones; where checked against another copy, unresolved V genes explain under half of the gap, and the rest is unexplained. That table supplies the V and J calls and clone size; D and trimming were determined from the DNA. The sample has 160,000 or so clones on record, roughly 87% of them singletons. In total, the top ten clones hold 0.7% to 1% of the sample.

The cohort comprised under 700 healthy bone marrow donors. All cohort members were sampled while nominally healthy, although unrecorded immune exposures were likely present. The donor tested CMV seronegative, placing the donor among the 350 or so seronegative members of the cohort. Every donor gave a peripheral blood sample, and the peripheral blood mononuclear cells from that sample were used for TCR beta sequencing. The Qiagen DNeasy Blood Extraction Kit was used to extract genomic DNA from the blood cell samples. As regards this clone: Its antigen is currently not known. Qualities for individual bases were not recorded, and no much larger clone is one base off.

This clonotype was sampled from a woman younger than 45 in good health and CMV-seronegative. Material: PBMCs.

The CDR3 sequence is CASSADRRYQPQHF. The nucleotide sequence is given as TGTGCCAGCAGCGCGGACAGGCGTTATCAGCCCCAGCATTTT. The rearranged chain carries TRBV7-2 and TRBJ1-5, with 7 bases in between that match TRBD1. Sequences SGHTA (CDR1) and FQGNSA (CDR2) are obtained from the germline V gene. The CDR3 covers 14 residues, taking in both the cysteine and the phenylalanine. Here the CDR3 DNA is all that survives: 42 bases in frame from base 1. Trimming leaves V shorter by 5 bases and J shorter by 5 bases, with the junction holding 6 bases beyond the gene matches. The entire variable domain, with the stretches around the CDR3 drawn from the reference TRBV7-2 and TRBJ1-5 proteins, is GAGVSQSPSNKVTEKGKDVELRCDPISGHTALYWYRQSLGQGLEFLIYFQGNSAPDKSGLPSDRFSAERTGGSVSTLTIQRTQQEDSAVYLCASSADRRYQPQHFGDGTRLSIL.